These 21 T cell receptor beta chains originate from one sample sequenced in a study of chemoradiotherapy in HPV16-positive cancers. Profiled with immunoSEQ multiplex PCR; TCRdb holds only in-frame clones, not every one. Seen here are under 15,000 clones, about 81% observed once, and the top ten hold 1.1%. This material was acquired from a patient who underwent chemoradiotherapy. Receptors originate from a human donor with HPV-associated anogenital cancer.

The V call is TRBV5-1, the J call TRBJ1-1; D not certain. The germline CDR1 and CDR2 sequences are SGHRS and YFSETQ. Trimming cost V 4 bases and J 1 base, with 14 bases left between them. The CDR3 length is 15 residues. CDR3 DNA: TGCGCCAGCAGCCCCATGCCCGGCGGGAACACTGAAGCTTTCTTT. It specifies CASSPMPGGNTEAFF.

The chain recombines TRBV4-3 with TRBJ2-3, with D hard to call. The CDR3 loop spans 16 amino acids. Germline assignment: CDR1 LGHNA and CDR2 YSLEER. Trimming left V 0 bases short and J 1 base short, with 11 bases between. CDR3 in DNA: TGCGCCAGCAGCCAAGAGGGCGAGGTGGGCACAGATACGCAGTATTTT. The encoded protein is CASSQEGEVGTDTQYF.

The V gene is TRBV10-1, the J gene TRBJ1-1, with D unclear. Germline lookup yields CDR1 WNHNN and CDR2 SYGVQD (reference sequence). This CDR3 is built from 13 residues. V lost 6 bases and J 1 base, leaving 9 bases between the germline ends. The CDR3 sequence: CASSLSTNTEAFF. As DNA, the CDR3 is TGCGCCAGCAGCCTGTCGACGAACACTGAAGCTTTCTTT.

This clone showed up just once. The chain carries TRBV5-4 and TRBJ1-2; D remains unclear. Trimming removed 0 bases from V and 4 bases from J, with 13 bases in between. The length of the CDR3 is 15 residues. Germline V gene lookup returns CDR1 SGHNT and CDR2 YYREEE (reference sequence). The CDR3 coding sequence is TGTGCCAGCAGCTTGGAAAGCACCCCACTCTATGGCTACACCTTC. It encodes CASSLESTPLYGYTF.

The chain is built from TRBV28 and TRBJ1-5, with TRBD1 as a possible D gene (5 bases). This CDR3 region has 14 residues. V shed 7 bases and J shed 0 bases, with 10 bases lying between them. Germline assignment: CDR1 MDHEN and CDR2 SYDVKM. CDR3 in DNA: TGTGCCAGCAATACGGACAATAGCAATCAGCCCCAGCATTTT. Encoded protein: CASNTDNSNQPQHF.

In DNA, the CDR3 is TGTGCCAGCACAGGGGGCACTGAAGCTTTCTTT. Amino acid sequence: CASTGGTEAFF. The rearrangement uses TRBV2 and TRBJ1-1, with TRBD1 matching 7 bases. Germline V gene data show CDR1 as SNHLY and CDR2 as FYNNEI. V gave up 7 bases and J gave up 4 bases; unmatched junction bases: 0. The CDR3 consists of 11 residues.

J is TRBJ1-5 and V is TRBV5-1; TRBD1 might be the D (5 bases). V dropped 4 bases and J dropped 6 bases, with 14 bases sitting between them. Germline lookup yields CDR1 SGHRS and CDR2 YFSETQ. The CDR3 is made up of 14 amino acids. CDR3 sequence: CASSAGQGGQPQHF. CDR3 sequence (DNA): TGCGCCAGCAGCGCCGGGCAGGGCGGTCAGCCCCAGCATTTT. Filled out from reference TRBV5-1 and TRBJ1-5, the complete variable domain reads KAGVTQTPRYLIKTRGQQVTLSCSPISGHRSVSWYQQTPGQGLQFLFEYFSETQRNKGNFPGRFSGRQFSNSRSEMNVSTLELGDSALYLCASSAGQGGQPQHFGDGTRLSIL.

CDR3 nucleotides: TGTGCCAGCAGCGGCGGGACAGGGTACCACGAGCAGTACTTC. Protein sequence: CASSGGTGYHEQYF. This sequence joins TRBV5-6 and TRBJ2-7; 9 nucleotides line up with TRBD1. The CDR3 is 14 amino acids. V shed 4 bases and J 5 bases; nucleotides not matched to a gene: 7. In germline, CDR1 is SGHDT, CDR2 YYEEEE.

The V gene is TRBV28, the J gene TRBJ1-5; D may be TRBD1 (6 bases). CDR3 size: 15 residues. V lost 5 bases, J lost 5 bases, and 16 bases lay in between. Germline-derived CDR1 and CDR2 are MDHEN and SYDVKM. As DNA, the CDR3 is TGTGCCAGCAGTGGCACATGGGGGGCACATCAGCCCCAGCATTTT. This codes for CASSGTWGAHQPQHF. The full variable domain, with the rest looked up from reference TRBV28 and TRBJ1-5, is DVKVTQSSRYLVKRTGEKVFLECVQDMDHENMFWYRQDPGLGLRLIYFSYDVKMKEKGDIPEGYSVSREKKERFSLILESASTNQTSMYLCASSGTWGAHQPQHFGDGTRLSIL.

This chain uses TRBV11-2 with TRBJ1-6, with TRBD1 matching over 7 bases. There are 12 residues in the CDR3. The germline V gene has CDR1 SGHAT and CDR2 FQNNGV. The V and J ends lost 5 bases and 13 bases, in that order; junction bases with no gene match: 5. CDR3 region: CASSRQGGPLHF. CDR3 DNA: TGTGCCAGCAGCCGACAGGGCGGTCCCCTCCACTTT. Supplemented by reference TRBV11-2 and TRBJ1-6, the full variable domain reads EAGVAQSPRYKIIEKRQSVAFWCNPISGHATLYWYQQILGQGPKLLIQFQNNGVVDDSQLPKDRFSAERLKGVDSTLKIQPAKLEDSAVYLCASSRQGGPLHFGNGTRLTVT.

The chain combines TRBV28 with TRBJ1-2; TRBD1 agrees at 7 bases. This CDR3 has 14 amino acids. Germline lookup yields CDR1 MDHEN and CDR2 SYDVKM. V shed 4 bases and J 8 bases; nucleotides not matched to a gene: 10. The CDR3 nucleotides read TGTGCCAGCAGTTACTCAAACAGGGGTGGCGGCTACACCTTC. It specifies CASSYSNRGGGYTF.

The chain is built from TRBV7-3 and TRBJ2-1, with a tentative D call TRBD1 (6 bases). Trimming took 2 bases from V and 6 from J, leaving 11 bases between them. CDR1 is SGHTA, CDR2 FQGTGA, per germline. The CDR3 is 14 amino acids. The CDR3 DNA reads as TGTGCCAGCAGCTTAGGCAGGGGTAGCAATGAGCAGTTCTTC. This codes for CASSLGRGSNEQFF.

The DNA of the CDR3 is TGTGCCAGCAGCTGGGGGGTTGATGAGCAGTTCTTC. It yields the protein CASSWGVDEQFF. The genes are TRBV5-6 and TRBJ2-1; D is perhaps TRBD2 (6 bases). This CDR3 has 12 amino acids. V was cut by 3 bases and J by 8 bases, with 9 bases left in between. Germline CDR1 reads SGHDT; CDR2 reads YYEEEE.

The V call is TRBV27, the J call TRBJ2-7; no clear D. Trimming removed 8 bases from V and 1 base from J, with 12 bases in between. The CDR3 consists of 13 residues. Per the germline V gene, CDR1 is MNHEY and CDR2 is SMNVEV (reference sequence). CDR3 sequence reads: CASGFRASYEQYF. The CDR3 DNA follows: TGTGCCAGCGGGTTTAGGGCGTCCTACGAGCAGTACTTC.

V is TRBV5-1 and J is TRBJ2-3; weak D call: TRBD1 (5 bases). V gave up 3 bases and J gave up 4 bases, with 12 bases separating them. CDR1 and CDR2 from the germline V gene are SGHRS and YFSETQ. This CDR3 contains 14 residues. Written as DNA, the CDR3 is TGCGCCAGCAGCTGGGGCCCAAGTTCAGATACGCAGTATTTT. Its translation is CASSWGPSSDTQYF.

The rearrangement joins TRBV18 to TRBJ1-1; 9 nucleotides match TRBD1. CDR3 size: 14 residues. Trimming cost V 6 bases and J 7 bases; bases outside gene matches: 9. Germline assignment: CDR1 KGHSH and CDR2 LQKENI. CDR3: CASSRQGQGFEAFF. DNA of the CDR3: TGTGCCAGCTCGCGCCAGGGACAGGGTTTTGAAGCTTTCTTT.

The chain couples TRBV11-3 to TRBJ2-1, with TRBD2 identical over 7 bases. The trim removed 5 bases at V and 5 bases at J, leaving 3 bases unmatched. The CDR3 spans 13 residues. The germline V gene encodes CDR1 SGHNT and CDR2 YENEEA. The CDR3 region has the DNA TGTGCCAGCAGCCGGGAGGCGAACAATGAGCAGTTCTTC. Its translation: CASSREANNEQFF.

This clone was detected a few times. The CDR3 spells CASSLTPGTVTTEAFF. DNA for the CDR3: TGTGCCAGCAGCTTAACGCCCGGGACAGTAACTACTGAAGCTTTCTTT. The chain has TRBV7-3 and TRBJ1-1; 7 nucleotides match TRBD1. The CDR3 covers 16 residues. Losses at the gene ends were 0 bases for V and 5 bases for J; bases not matched to a gene: 9. CDR1 is SGHTA, CDR2 FQGTGA, per germline.

This clone was recorded once. The rearrangement joins TRBV9 to TRBJ2-7; D not resolved. V was shortened by 6 bases and J by 5 bases, with 12 bases between the two germline ends. Germline lookup yields CDR1 SGDLS and CDR2 YYNGEE. This CDR3 region has 12 residues. The CDR3 nucleotides are TGTGCCAGCATCCTTACTCGCCACGAGCAGTACTTC. Its translation: CASILTRHEQYF.

The chain uses TRBV7-2 and TRBJ1-1; D is unresolved. Germline V gives CDR1 SGHTA, CDR2 FQGNSA. There are 15 residues in the CDR3. The germline V and J ends were trimmed by 0 bases and 0 bases, with 8 bases remaining between them. CDR3 amino acids: CASSLAGPVNTEAFF. CDR3 DNA: TGTGCCAGCAGCTTAGCAGGTCCAGTGAACACTGAAGCTTTCTTT.

This chain connects TRBV11-1 to TRBJ2-7; D possibly corresponds to TRBD1 (5 bases). Germline lookup yields CDR1 SGHAT and CDR2 FQDESV (reference sequence). Trimming took off 6 bases at V and 3 bases at J, with 9 bases between the two ends. The CDR3 has 12 amino acids. The CDR3 bases are TGTGCCAGCAGGGGCCAGGGCTACGAGCAGTACTTC. It encodes CASRGQGYEQYF.